This TCR beta chain was documented in a study of OX40 agonist ivuxolimab in advanced cancers. Germline CDR1 and CDR2: SGHNT and YYREEE (reference sequence). Germline trimming cut 0 bases from V and 1 base from J; bases unmatched to any gene: 5. The CDR3 consists of 16 residues. Clones were read by immunoSEQ multiplex PCR, and TCRdb kept only the in-frame ones, dropping some. Of tens of thousands of clones in the sample, about 88% were seen once. Sequenced material: CD4+ or CD8+ T cells sorted from blood, taken in a trial of the OX40 agonist ivuxolimab. The sequence came from an adult with an advanced solid tumor such as melanoma, head and neck, liver or kidney cancer. The J gene is TRBJ1-2, the V gene TRBV5-4; TRBD1 agrees at 8 bases. The CDR3 here is CASSLDPTGVNYGYTF. The CDR3 coding sequence is TGTGCCAGCAGCTTGGACCCGACAGGGGTTAACTATGGCTACACCTTC.